The rows below give T cell receptor beta chains drawn from one sample of a study of shared clonotypes between healthy human individuals. This table comes from immunoSEQ multiplex PCR, and its TCRdb copy is limited to in-frame clones, with some not included. The table has about 2.4 million clones, more than 80% seen once. Input material: naive CD4+ T cells sorted from blood. These receptor sequences come from a man younger than 35 in good health. Both conserved end residues are part of each CDR3. The order of the fields is clone size, V gene, J gene, D gene, CDR3 DNA, CDR3 protein. D genes are given only for firm matches. Only part of the rows carry a size: once, few, many, or a class if the clone is expanded.

>-|TRBV12-5|TRBJ2-6|-
TGTGCTAGTGGTTTGCCCACCCGGGACCGCCCCTCTGGGGCCAACGTCCTGACTTTC
CASGLPTRDRPSGANVLTF
>-|TRBV6-1|TRBJ1-2|TRBD1
TGTGCCAGCAGTGAACCGGGACAGAACTATGGCTACACCTTC
CASSEPGQNYGYTF
>few|TRBV6-5|TRBJ1-6|-
TGTGCCAGCAGTCTAGGCAATTCACCCCTCCACTTT
CASSLGNSPLHF
>-|TRBV5-4|TRBJ1-1|-
TGTGCCAGCAGCGCGCAGGAAACTTTGAACACTGAAGCTTTCTTT
CASSAQETLNTEAFF
>-|TRBV30|TRBJ2-7|-
TGTGCCTGGAGTCCTGGACGTCCCTACGAGCAGTACTTC
CAWSPGRPYEQYF
>-|TRBV27|TRBJ2-7|-
TGTGCCAGCTCAGAATGGACTAACTCCTACGAGCAGTACTTC
CASSEWTNSYEQYF
>once|TRBV5-1|TRBJ2-5|-
TGCGCCAGCAGCTTGGTTTCGGGGACCCAAGAGACCCAGTACTTC
CASSLVSGTQETQYF
>-|TRBV30|TRBJ2-6|TRBD1
TGTGCCTGGTTAGGTCTGAGGGACAGAGTCTCTGGGGCCAACGTCCTGACTTTC
CAWLGLRDRVSGANVLTF
>-|TRBV5-1|TRBJ2-7|-
TGCGCCAGCAGCTTGCTGAATGAGCAGTACTTC
CASSLLNEQYF
>-|TRBV30|TRBJ2-3|TRBD1
TGTGCCTGGAAACCCCCGGGACAGGGGGCACATACGCAGTATTTT
CAWKPPGQGAHTQYF
>-|TRBV6-5|TRBJ1-6|-
TGTGCCAGTTCCATGTATCGGCAGGCCGCTCTCCGCTTT
CASSMYRQAALRF
>-|TRBV2|TRBJ2-7|-
TGTGCCAGCAGTAAAAGCATCTACGAGCAGTACTTC
CASSKSIYEQYF
>-|TRBV6-5|TRBJ2-1|TRBD2
TGTGCCAGCAGTTCCGGACTAGCGCGGAATGAGCAGTTCTTC
CASSSGLARNEQFF
>-|TRBV2|TRBJ2-2|-
TGTGCCAGCAGTGAAGTATTATCCGCGACCGGGGAGCTGTTTTTT
CASSEVLSATGELFF
>-|TRBV7-9|TRBJ2-3|-
TGTGCCAGCAGCGGGGCAGGGGGAGGTACGCAGTATTTT
CASSGAGGGTQYF
>-|TRBV9|TRBJ1-1|TRBD1
TGTGCCAGCAGCATATGGACAGGGGACCCCCCTGAAGCTTTCTTT
CASSIWTGDPPEAFF
>-|TRBV29-1|TRBJ1-2|-
TGCAGCGTGGGGCGGCAGCCAGGGAACGACTACACCTTC
CSVGRQPGNDYTF